This TCR beta chain was recorded in a study of human T cells and chemical hapten exposure. In the study overall: Slight differences in pooled library volume were the main source of varying TCR yields across samples. Study-level results: Sensitizing to DPC left TCRs with a frequency above 1 in 1000 unaltered.

This clonotype was detected a few times. Antigen unknown. Extraction of total RNA was performed on unfractionated whole blood. TCRdb re-derived calls from the 5' RACE reads in MiXCR, one entry per CDR3 protein. The data hold under 100,000 distinct CDR3 sequences, with 15% to 20% observed a single time. CDR1 is LNHDA, CDR2 SQIVND, per germline (reference sequence). The length of the CDR3 is 16 residues. V was pared by 7 bases and J by 3 bases, with 21 bases between. This chain joins TRBV19 and TRBJ1-2; the D gene is possibly TRBD1 (6 bases). The sequence derives from a female donor in good health. The CDR3 is CASNTLEAGAHYGYTF. Written as DNA, the CDR3 is TGTGCCAGTAATACCCTCGAGGCGGGGGCTCACTATGGCTACACCTTC. Combining the CDR3 with reference TRBV19 and TRBJ1-2 gives the whole variable domain DGGITQSPKYLFRKEGQNVTLSCEQNLNHDAMYWYRQDPGQGLRLIYYSQIVNDFQKGDIAEGYSVSREKKESFPLTVTSAQKNPTAFYLCASNTLEAGAHYGYTFGSGTRLTVV.